This TCR beta chain was identified during a study of blood T cell repertoires in COVID-19. On the study more broadly: The United States, Italy and Spain supplied acute and convalescent COVID-19 samples.

This clone was found a few times. Original analysis: From reference gene primer amplification, estimates of nucleated cell counts were derived. Sequencing used immunoSEQ multiplex PCR; TCRdb keeps in-frame clones, though not all of them. V and J calls and clone size come straight from that table; D and trimming were deduced from the DNA. The data show 100,000 to 120,000 clones, with about 85% seen just once and about 4% held by the top ten. Trimming at V came to 7 bases and at J to 8 bases, leaving 8 bases not matched to a gene. Germline lookup yields CDR1 LNHDA and CDR2 SQIVND (reference sequence). This CDR3 contains 13 residues.

The rearrangement uses TRBV19 and TRBJ1-2; 9 bases align to TRBD1. The sequenced sample consisted of peripheral blood. The sequence was collected from a woman aged 70-85 years with acute or convalescent COVID-19. The CDR3 is CASMRRDREGYTF. The CDR3 DNA reads TGTGCCAGTATGCGGCGGGACAGGGAAGGCTACACCTTC.